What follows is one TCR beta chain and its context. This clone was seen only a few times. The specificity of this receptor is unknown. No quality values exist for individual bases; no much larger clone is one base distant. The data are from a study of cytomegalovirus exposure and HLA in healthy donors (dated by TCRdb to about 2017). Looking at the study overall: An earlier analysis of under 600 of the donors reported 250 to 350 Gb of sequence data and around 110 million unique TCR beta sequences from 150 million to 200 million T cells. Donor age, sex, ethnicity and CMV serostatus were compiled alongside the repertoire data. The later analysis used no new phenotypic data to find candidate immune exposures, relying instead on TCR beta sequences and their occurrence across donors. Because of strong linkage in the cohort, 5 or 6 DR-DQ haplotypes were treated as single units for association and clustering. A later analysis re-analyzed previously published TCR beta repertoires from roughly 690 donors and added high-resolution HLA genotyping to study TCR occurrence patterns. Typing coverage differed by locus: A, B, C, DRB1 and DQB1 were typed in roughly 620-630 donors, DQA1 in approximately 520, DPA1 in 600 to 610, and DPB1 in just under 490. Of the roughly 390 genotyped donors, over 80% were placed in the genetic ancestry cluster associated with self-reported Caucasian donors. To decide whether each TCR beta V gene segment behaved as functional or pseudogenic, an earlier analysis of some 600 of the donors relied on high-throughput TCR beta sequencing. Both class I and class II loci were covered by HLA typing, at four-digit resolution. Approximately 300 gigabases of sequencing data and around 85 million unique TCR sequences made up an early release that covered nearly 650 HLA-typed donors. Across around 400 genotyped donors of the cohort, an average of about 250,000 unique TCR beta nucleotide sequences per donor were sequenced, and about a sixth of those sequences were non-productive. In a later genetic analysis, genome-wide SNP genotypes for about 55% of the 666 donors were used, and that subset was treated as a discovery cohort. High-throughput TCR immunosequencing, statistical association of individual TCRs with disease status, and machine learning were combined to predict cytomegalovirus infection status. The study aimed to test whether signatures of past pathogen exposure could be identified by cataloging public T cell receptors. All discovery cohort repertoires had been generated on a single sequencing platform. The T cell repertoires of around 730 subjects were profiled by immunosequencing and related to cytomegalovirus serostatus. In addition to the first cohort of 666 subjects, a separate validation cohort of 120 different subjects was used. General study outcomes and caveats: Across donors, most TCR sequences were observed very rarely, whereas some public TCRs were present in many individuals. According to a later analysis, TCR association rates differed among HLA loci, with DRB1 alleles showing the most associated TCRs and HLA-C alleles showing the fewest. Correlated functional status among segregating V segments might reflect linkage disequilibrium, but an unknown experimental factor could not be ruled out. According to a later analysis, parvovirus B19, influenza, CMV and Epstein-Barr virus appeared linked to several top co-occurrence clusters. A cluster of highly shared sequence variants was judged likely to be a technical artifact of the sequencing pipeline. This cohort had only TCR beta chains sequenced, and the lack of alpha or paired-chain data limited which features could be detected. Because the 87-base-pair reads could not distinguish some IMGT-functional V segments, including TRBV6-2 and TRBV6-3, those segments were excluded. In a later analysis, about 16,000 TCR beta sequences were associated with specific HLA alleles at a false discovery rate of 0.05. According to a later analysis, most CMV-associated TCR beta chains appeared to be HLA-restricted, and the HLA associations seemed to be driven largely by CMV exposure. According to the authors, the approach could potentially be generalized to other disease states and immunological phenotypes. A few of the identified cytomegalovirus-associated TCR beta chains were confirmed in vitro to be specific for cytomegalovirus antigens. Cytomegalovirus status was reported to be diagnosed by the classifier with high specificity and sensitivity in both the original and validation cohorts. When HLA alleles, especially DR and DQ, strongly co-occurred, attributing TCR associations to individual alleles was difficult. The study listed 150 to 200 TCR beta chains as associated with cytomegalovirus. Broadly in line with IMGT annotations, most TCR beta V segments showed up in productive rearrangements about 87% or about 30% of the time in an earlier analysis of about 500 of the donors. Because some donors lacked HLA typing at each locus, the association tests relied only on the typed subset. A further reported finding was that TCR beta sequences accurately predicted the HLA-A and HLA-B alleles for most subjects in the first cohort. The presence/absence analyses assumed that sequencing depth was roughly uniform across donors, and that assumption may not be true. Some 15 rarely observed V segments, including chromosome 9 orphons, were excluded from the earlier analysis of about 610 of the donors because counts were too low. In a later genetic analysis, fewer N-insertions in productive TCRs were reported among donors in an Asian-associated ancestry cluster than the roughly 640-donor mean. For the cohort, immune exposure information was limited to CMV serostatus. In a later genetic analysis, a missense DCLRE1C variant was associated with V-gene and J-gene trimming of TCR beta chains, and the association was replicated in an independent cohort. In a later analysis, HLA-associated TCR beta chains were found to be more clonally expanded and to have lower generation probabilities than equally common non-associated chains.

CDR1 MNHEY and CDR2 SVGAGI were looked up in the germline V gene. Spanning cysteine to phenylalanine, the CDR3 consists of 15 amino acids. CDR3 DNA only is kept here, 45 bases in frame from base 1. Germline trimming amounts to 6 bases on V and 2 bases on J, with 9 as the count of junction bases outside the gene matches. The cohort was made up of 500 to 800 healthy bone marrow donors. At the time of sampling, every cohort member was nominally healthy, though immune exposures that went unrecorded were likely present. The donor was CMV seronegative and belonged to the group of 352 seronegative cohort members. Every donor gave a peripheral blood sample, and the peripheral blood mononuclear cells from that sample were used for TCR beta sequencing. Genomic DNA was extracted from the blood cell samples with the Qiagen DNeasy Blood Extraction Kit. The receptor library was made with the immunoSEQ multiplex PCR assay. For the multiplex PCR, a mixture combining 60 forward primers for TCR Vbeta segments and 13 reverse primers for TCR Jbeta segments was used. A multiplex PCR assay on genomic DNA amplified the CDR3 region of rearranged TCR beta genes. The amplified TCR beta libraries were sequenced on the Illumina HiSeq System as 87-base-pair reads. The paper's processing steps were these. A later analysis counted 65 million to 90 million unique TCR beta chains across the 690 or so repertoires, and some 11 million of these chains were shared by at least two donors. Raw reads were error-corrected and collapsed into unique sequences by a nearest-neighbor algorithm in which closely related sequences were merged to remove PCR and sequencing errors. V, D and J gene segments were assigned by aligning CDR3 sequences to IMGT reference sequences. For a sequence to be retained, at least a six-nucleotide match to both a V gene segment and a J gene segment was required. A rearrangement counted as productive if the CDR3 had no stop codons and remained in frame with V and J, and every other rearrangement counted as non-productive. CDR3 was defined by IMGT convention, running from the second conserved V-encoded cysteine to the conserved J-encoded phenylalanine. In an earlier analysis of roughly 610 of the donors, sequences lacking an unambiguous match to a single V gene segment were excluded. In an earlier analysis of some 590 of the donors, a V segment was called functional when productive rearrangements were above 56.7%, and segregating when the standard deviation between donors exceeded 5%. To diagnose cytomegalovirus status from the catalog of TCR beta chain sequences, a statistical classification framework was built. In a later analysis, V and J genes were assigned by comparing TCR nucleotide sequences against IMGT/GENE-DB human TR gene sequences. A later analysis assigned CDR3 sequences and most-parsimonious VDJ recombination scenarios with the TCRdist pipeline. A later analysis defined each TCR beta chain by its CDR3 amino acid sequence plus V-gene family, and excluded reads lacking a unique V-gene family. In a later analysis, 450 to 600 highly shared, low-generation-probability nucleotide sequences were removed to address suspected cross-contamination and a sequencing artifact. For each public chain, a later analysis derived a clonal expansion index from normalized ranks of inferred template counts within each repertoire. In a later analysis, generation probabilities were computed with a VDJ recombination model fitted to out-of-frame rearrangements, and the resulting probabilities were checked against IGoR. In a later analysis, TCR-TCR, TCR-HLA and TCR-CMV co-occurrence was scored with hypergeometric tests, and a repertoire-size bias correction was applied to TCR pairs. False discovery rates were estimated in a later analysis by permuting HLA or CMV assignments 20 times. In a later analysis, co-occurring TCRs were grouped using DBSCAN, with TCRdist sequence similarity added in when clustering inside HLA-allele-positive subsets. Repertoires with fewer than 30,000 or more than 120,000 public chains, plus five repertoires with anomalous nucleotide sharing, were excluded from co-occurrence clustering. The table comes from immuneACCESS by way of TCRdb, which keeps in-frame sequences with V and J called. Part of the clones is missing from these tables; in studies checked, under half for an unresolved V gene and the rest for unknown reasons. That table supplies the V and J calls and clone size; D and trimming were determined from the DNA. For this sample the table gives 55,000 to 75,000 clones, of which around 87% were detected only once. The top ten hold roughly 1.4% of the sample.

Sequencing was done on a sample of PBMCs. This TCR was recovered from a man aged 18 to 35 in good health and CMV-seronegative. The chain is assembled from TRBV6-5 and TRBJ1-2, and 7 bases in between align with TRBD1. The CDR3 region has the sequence CASRPGTAVNYGYTF. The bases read TGTGCCAGCAGACCCGGGACAGCTGTCAACTATGGCTACACCTTC.